What follows are 4 T cell receptor beta chains derived from one specimen sequenced in a study of blood T cell repertoires in COVID-19. Sequencing was performed with immunoSEQ multiplex PCR; in TCRdb, only in-frame clones are kept and a portion is missing. Of hundreds of thousands of clones in the sample, roughly 81% were seen once. The specimen was peripheral blood. These receptors originate from a woman of 80 years or more with COVID-19, enrolled during active disease.

The V call is TRBV11-2, the J call TRBJ2-1, with D tentatively TRBD2 (6 bases). The V gene lost 0 bases and the J gene lost 4 bases, with 10 bases spanning the gap. The CDR3 totals 15 residues. In germline, CDR1 is SGHAT, CDR2 FQNNGV. The CDR3 coding sequence is TGTGCCAGCAGCTTAGAGGTAGCGGTATACAATGAGCAGTTCTTC. Its protein is CASSLEVAVYNEQFF.

Only one count was recorded for this clone. The gene calls are TRBV9 and TRBJ1-1; possibly TRBD1 for D (5 bases). The CDR3 runs to 13 residues. V was cut by 5 bases and J by 1 base, with 9 bases left in between. Germline V gives CDR1 SGDLS, CDR2 YYNGEE. Written as DNA, the CDR3 is TGTGCCAGCAGTAAACAGGAGAACACTGAAGCTTTCTTT. Protein sequence: CASSKQENTEAFF.

This sequence joins TRBV3-1 (or the pseudogene TRBV3-2) and TRBJ1-1, with 8 bases identical to TRBD1. The CDR3 has 14 amino acids. V trimming: 4 bases; J trimming: 2 bases; junction bases outside the gene matches: 3. Germline V gives CDR1 LGHDT, CDR2 YNNKEL (reference sequence). The CDR3 nucleotides are TGTGCCAGCAGCCGGGGACAGGTAAACACTGAAGCTTTCTTT. This gives the protein CASSRGQVNTEAFF.

This clone appeared a single time. The chain links TRBV15 to TRBJ1-6; 8 positions match TRBD1. The J segment lost 10 bases and the V segment lost 5 bases, leaving 10 bases of the junction unmatched. The length of the CDR3 is 15 residues. Germline CDR1 reads LNHNV; CDR2 reads YYDKDF (reference sequence). The CDR3 loop reads CATSPRQGAGSPLHF. The DNA for the CDR3 is TGTGCCACCAGCCCTAGGCAGGGGGCAGGATCACCCCTCCACTTT. Full variable domain (rest looked up from reference TRBV15 and TRBJ1-6): DAMVIQNPRYQVTQFGKPVTLSCSQTLNHNVMYWYQQKSSQAPKLLFHYYDKDFNNEADTPDNFQSRRPNTSFCFLDIRSPGLGDTAMYLCATSPRQGAGSPLHFGNGTRLTVT.